The clone carrying this T cell receptor beta chain was counted many times. V lost 10 bases, J lost 8 bases, and 15 bases lay in between. CDR3 size: 12 residues. These data are taken from a study of T-cell reconstitution after alpha-beta-depleted transplantation in children. The TCRbeta library was prepared with unique molecular identifiers. Via MiXCR, TCRdb re-called the PCR reads, giving one row per CDR3 protein. The sample carries about 190,000 distinct CDR3 sequences, roughly 6.8% recorded once. Sequencing used PBMCs from the stem cell graft donor, obtained from the stem cell graft. The clonotype was recovered from a human donor who donated a stem cell graft to a child with Wiskott-Aldrich syndrome. The chain has TRBV12-3 or TRBV12-4 and TRBJ2-1; D not resolved. The chain's CDR3 is CANRQDADEQFF. In DNA form, the CDR3 reads TGTGCCAACCGACAAGACGCGGATGAGCAGTTCTTC.